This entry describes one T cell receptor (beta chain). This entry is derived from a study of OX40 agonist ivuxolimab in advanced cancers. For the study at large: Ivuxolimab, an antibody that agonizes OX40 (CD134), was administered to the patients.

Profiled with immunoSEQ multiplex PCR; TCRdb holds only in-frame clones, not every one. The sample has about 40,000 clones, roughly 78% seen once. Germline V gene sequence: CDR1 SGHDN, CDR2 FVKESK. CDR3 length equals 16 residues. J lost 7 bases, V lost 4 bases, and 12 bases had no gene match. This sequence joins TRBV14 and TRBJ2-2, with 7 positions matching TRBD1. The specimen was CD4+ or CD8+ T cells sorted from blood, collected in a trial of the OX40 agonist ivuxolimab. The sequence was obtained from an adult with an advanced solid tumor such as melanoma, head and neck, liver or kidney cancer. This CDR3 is CASSRSPGQYSGELFF. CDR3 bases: TGTGCCAGCAGCCGGTCCCCGGGACAGTACAGCGGGGAGCTGTTTTTT.